This T cell receptor beta chain was identified during a study of shared clonotypes between healthy human individuals. Study overall: CD4 naive and CD4 memory each took three plates per donor, while CD8 naive took two and CD8 memory one.

With respect to this clone: Its antigen is unknown.

CDR1 and CDR2 (germline): SGHTA, FQGNSA. The CDR3 is made up of 17 amino acids. V lost 0 bases and J lost 1, with 13 bases in between. Sequenced by immunoSEQ multiplex PCR; TCRdb stores in-frame clones only, minus some. The repertoire holds around 700,000 clones, around 72% seen once, with 1.7% in the top ten. Whole-study results and caveats: Sequencing depth was expected to influence donor clonotype sharing. Blood alone was sampled, and tissue repertoires likely differ. Incompleteness in sorted-subset sequencing, despite large depth, was shown by rarefaction.

Sequenced sample: memory CD4+ T cells sorted from blood. Regarding subset: CD45RA-negative fraction. The source is a woman in her 30s in good health. The chain joins TRBV7-2 to TRBJ1-3, with D hard to call. CDR3 sequence reads: CASSLALAGASGNTIYF. The DNA of the CDR3 is TGTGCCAGCAGCTTAGCGCTTGCGGGTGCATCTGGAAACACCATATATTTT. Full variable domain (outside the CDR3, taken from reference TRBV7-2 and TRBJ1-3): GAGVSQSPSNKVTEKGKDVELRCDPISGHTALYWYRQSLGQGLEFLIYFQGNSAPDKSGLPSDRFSAERTGGSVSTLTIQRTQQEDSAVYLCASSLALAGASGNTIYFGEGSWLTVV.